This TCR beta chain was sequenced during a study of neurological immune-mediated disorders. 5'RACE with 10-nucleotide random UMIs produced the cDNA. TCRdb passed the 5' RACE reads through MiXCR, listing each CDR3 protein once. The top ten hold around a quarter of the sample, which has 30,000 to 35,000 distinct CDR3 sequences, around 4% seen once. This clonotype was counted at least ten times. CDR1 and CDR2 (germline): SEHNR, FQNEAQ (reference sequence). The ends lost 4 bases at V and 7 bases at J; junction bases unmatched: 8. CDR3 size: 14 residues. The sample comprised CD4+ T cells from blood. The chain couples TRBV7-9 to TRBJ2-7, with 9 bases aligning to TRBD1. The receptor's source is a woman aged 40 to 50 in good health. The DNA of the CDR3 is TGTGCCAGCAGCTCCCGGGACAGGGTGCGTGAGCAGTACTTC. It translates to CASSSRDRVREQYF.